This TCR beta chain was documented in a study of identical twins. General study results and limits: The models systematically underestimated how much out-of-frame TCR alpha was shared in monozygotic twins.

Using its own MiXCR run on the 5' RACE reads, TCRdb lists one record per CDR3 protein. The sample carries around 570,000 distinct CDR3 sequences, roughly 9.9% recorded once. This clonotype was observed a few times. What it binds is not known. V was pared by 2 bases and J by 2 bases, with 16 bases between. The CDR3 is made up of 16 amino acids. Germline V gene sequence: CDR1 DFQATT, CDR2 SNEGSKA (reference sequence). The sample was also linked to a second study, of yellow fever vaccine responses in identical twins. That paper states: Convergence reportedly seemed to mark part of the twins' vaccine T cell response, with personalization marking the rest.

This receptor was identified in a woman aged 18 to 35 in good health. The sequencing input was PBMCs. V usage is TRBV20-1 and J usage is TRBJ2-1; D is perhaps TRBD1 (6 bases). The CDR3 is CSARRGSVKAYNEQFF. Here the CDR3 DNA reads TGCAGTGCTAGAAGGGGGAGCGTAAAAGCCTACAATGAGCAGTTCTTC.